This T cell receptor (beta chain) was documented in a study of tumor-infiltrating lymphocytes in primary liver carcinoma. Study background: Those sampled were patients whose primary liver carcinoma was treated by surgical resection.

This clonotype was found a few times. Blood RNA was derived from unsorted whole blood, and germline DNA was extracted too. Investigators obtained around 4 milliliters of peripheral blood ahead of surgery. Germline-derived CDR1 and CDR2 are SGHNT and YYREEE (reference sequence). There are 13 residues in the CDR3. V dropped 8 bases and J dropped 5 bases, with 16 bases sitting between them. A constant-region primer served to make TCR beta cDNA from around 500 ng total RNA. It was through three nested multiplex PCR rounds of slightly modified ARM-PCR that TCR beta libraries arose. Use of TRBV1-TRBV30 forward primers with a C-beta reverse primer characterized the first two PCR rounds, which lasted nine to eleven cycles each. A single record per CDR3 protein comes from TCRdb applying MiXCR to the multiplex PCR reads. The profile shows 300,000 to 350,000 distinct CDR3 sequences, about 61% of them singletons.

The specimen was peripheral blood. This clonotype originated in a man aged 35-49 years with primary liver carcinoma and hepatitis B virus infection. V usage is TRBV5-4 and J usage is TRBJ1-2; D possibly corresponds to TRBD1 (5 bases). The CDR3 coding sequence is TGTGCCAGTCGGGACCCCAAAGGGTATGGCTACACCTTC. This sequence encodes CASRDPKGYGYTF.